This TCR beta chain came from a study of molecular identifiers for immune sequencing clone quantification. This clonotype has more than one count but fewer than ten. Its specificity is unknown. Listed TCR primers and previously described methods were used for bulk TCR libraries. MiXCR was run by TCRdb on the PCR reads, yielding one entry per CDR3 protein. Of 460,000 or so distinct CDR3 sequences listed, 20% to 25% are singletons. When naive CD8 T cells were sorted, they were gated as CD8+CD4-CCR7+CD45RA+. Study results and limitations: Clones that exceeded 20 RNA copies held over 98% of effector molecules, yet under 1% in naive cells.

Sequenced material: naive CD8+ T cells from blood, with Jurkat cell RNA spiked in. The subset here: FACS-sorted CD8+CD4-CCR7+CD45RA+ naive T cells. The source of this sequence is a human donor in good health. Some libraries in this study had Jurkat cell RNA spiked in.

The CDR3 region is CASSEIGGPYADEQYF. Here the CDR3 DNA reads TGTGCCAGCAGTGAAATCGGAGGACCTTATGCCGACGAGCAGTACTTC. The chain links TRBV25-1 to TRBJ2-7; possible D gene TRBD2, 5 bases. Deletions cut 2 bases from V and 5 bases from J, with 19 bases between. Germline lookup yields CDR1 MGHDK and CDR2 SYGVNS. The CDR3 consists of 16 residues.